Listed below are T cell receptor beta chains from one sample, sequenced in a study of Ad26.COV2.S vaccination and SARS-CoV-2 variants. Repertoires were generated with immunoSEQ multiplex PCR, while TCRdb's copy carries only in-frame clones and drops some. This table holds around 250,000 clones, around nine tenths found once. Sequenced here: peripheral blood, sampled in a trial of Ad26.COV2.S vaccine versus placebo. Every receptor here comes from a person aged 18-60 years who received the Ad26.COV2.S COVID-19 vaccine or a placebo. The CDR3 runs from the conserved cysteine through the conserved F or W. Fields, in order: CDR3 protein, CDR3 DNA, V gene, clone size, D gene, J gene. D genes are given only for firm matches. Where a row states a size, it is once, few, many or the class of an expanded clone; other rows omit it.

CDR3: CASSYSRRTWNTEAFF; DNA: TGTGCCAGCAGTTACTCGAGAAGGACGTGGAACACTGAAGCTTTCTTT; V: TRBV6-2/TRBV6-3; size: -; D: -; J: TRBJ1-1
CDR3: CASSPGPGGELFF; DNA: TGTGCCAGCAGTCCGGGCCCCGGGGGGGAGCTGTTTTTT; V: TRBV12-3/TRBV12-4; size: few; D: -; J: TRBJ2-2
CDR3: CASSPRRDRSKSSSVGFYNEQFF; DNA: TGTGCCAGCAGCCCGCGGAGGGACAGGAGTAAATCCAGCTCGGTCGGCTTCTACAATGAGCAGTTCTTC; V: TRBV14; size: -; D: TRBD1; J: TRBJ2-1
CDR3: CASSFFGQTVNTEAFF; DNA: TGTGCCAGCAGCTTCTTCGGCCAGACGGTGAACACTGAAGCTTTCTTT; V: TRBV5-6; size: -; D: -; J: TRBJ1-1
CDR3: CATSDLPSPPQANYGYTF; DNA: TGTGCCACCAGTGATTTGCCGTCTCCCCCCCAAGCTAACTATGGCTACACCTTC; V: TRBV24-1; size: -; D: -; J: TRBJ1-2
CDR3: CASSLFSGIYYNEQFF; DNA: TGTGCCAGCAGCTTATTTAGCGGGATCTATTACAATGAGCAGTTCTTC; V: TRBV11-2; size: -; D: TRBD2; J: TRBJ2-1
CDR3: CTNGGSSGNTIYF; DNA: TGTACTAATGGCGGGAGCTCTGGAAACACCATATATTTT; V: TRBV2; size: -; D: -; J: TRBJ1-3
CDR3: CSVDRPSSSYNEQFF; DNA: TGCAGCGTCGATAGGCCGTCTAGCTCCTACAATGAGCAGTTCTTC; V: TRBV29-1; size: -; D: -; J: TRBJ2-1
CDR3: CASSDRKGSTDTQYF; DNA: TGTGCCAGCAGTGACAGGAAGGGGTCCACAGATACGCAGTATTTT; V: TRBV6-1; size: -; D: -; J: TRBJ2-3
CDR3: CASSRDRTTGELFF; DNA: TGTGCCAGCAGCCGGGACAGAACCACCGGGGAGCTGTTTTTT; V: TRBV27; size: -; D: TRBD1; J: TRBJ2-2
CDR3: CATGGGAETQYF; DNA: TGTGCCACCGGAGGTGGCGCGGAGACCCAGTACTTC; V: TRBV10-3; size: once; D: -; J: TRBJ2-5
CDR3: CSARSYNEQFF; DNA: TGCAGTGCTAGATCCTACAATGAGCAGTTCTTC; V: TRBV20-1; size: -; D: -; J: TRBJ2-1
CDR3: CASSQEGDGEKLFF; DNA: TGCGCCAGCAGCCAGGAGGGGGACGGTGAAAAACTGTTTTTT; V: TRBV4-1; size: few; D: -; J: TRBJ1-4
CDR3: CSASRTGAGYGYTF; DNA: TGCAGTGCTAGTAGGACAGGGGCCGGCTATGGCTACACCTTC; V: TRBV20-1; size: once; D: TRBD1; J: TRBJ1-2
CDR3: CAWSDLRERGQETQYF; DNA: TGTGCCTGGAGTGACCTAAGGGAGCGGGGCCAAGAGACCCAGTACTTC; V: TRBV30; size: -; D: TRBD2; J: TRBJ2-5
CDR3: CASSLAMGGSYEQYF; DNA: TGTGCCAGCAGCTTGGCGATGGGGGGCTCCTACGAGCAGTACTTC; V: TRBV5-5; size: -; D: -; J: TRBJ2-7
CDR3: CASSGTVVGANVLTF; DNA: TGTGCCAGCAGCGGCACGGTGGTTGGGGCCAACGTCCTGACTTTC; V: TRBV7-2; size: -; D: -; J: TRBJ2-6
CDR3: CASSSTGGYNSPLHF; DNA: TGTGCCAGCAGTTCGACAGGGGGCTATAATTCACCCCTCCACTTT; V: TRBV28; size: -; D: TRBD1; J: TRBJ1-6
CDR3: CSVYTGYSRLGYTF; DNA: TGCAGCGTTTACACAGGTTACTCAAGGTTGGGCTACACCTTC; V: TRBV29-1; size: -; D: -; J: TRBJ1-2
CDR3: CASSVGTVNEKLFF; DNA: TGTGCCAGCAGCGTAGGGACGGTTAATGAAAAACTGTTTTTT; V: TRBV9; size: -; D: -; J: TRBJ1-4
CDR3: CAWSVDGKVDTQYF; DNA: TGTGCCTGGAGTGTTGACGGGAAGGTAGATACGCAGTATTTT; V: TRBV30; size: -; D: -; J: TRBJ2-3
CDR3: CAWSVDFYNSPLHF; DNA: TGTGCCTGGAGTGTCGACTTTTATAATTCACCCCTCCACTTT; V: TRBV30; size: -; D: -; J: TRBJ1-6
CDR3: CASSLDRSPMNTEAFF; DNA: TGTGCCAGCAGCTTGGACAGATCCCCCATGAACACTGAAGCTTTCTTT; V: TRBV7-2; size: -; D: -; J: TRBJ1-1
CDR3: CASSPGTGTDYGYTF; DNA: TGTGCCAGCTCACCCGGGACCGGGACAGACTATGGCTACACCTTC; V: TRBV18; size: -; D: TRBD1; J: TRBJ1-2
CDR3: CASSQYTDTQYF; DNA: TGTGCCAGCAGTCAATACACAGATACGCAGTATTTT; V: TRBV6-5; size: -; D: -; J: TRBJ2-3
CDR3: CASGLDPLRRSLANYGYTF; DNA: TGTGCTAGTGGTTTGGACCCTCTGAGGAGGTCGTTAGCTAACTATGGCTACACCTTC; V: TRBV12-5; size: -; D: -; J: TRBJ1-2
CDR3: CASSPLQGQGEGYTF; DNA: TGTGCCAGCTCACCATTACAGGGACAGGGCGAAGGCTACACCTTC; V: TRBV18; size: -; D: TRBD1; J: TRBJ1-2
CDR3: CASSPPADDEQYF; DNA: TGTGCCAGCAGCCCCCCCGCAGATGACGAGCAGTACTTC; V: TRBV12-3/TRBV12-4; size: -; D: -; J: TRBJ2-7
CDR3: CASSGTGGNGYTF; DNA: TGTGCCAGCAGCGGGACAGGGGGTAATGGCTACACCTTC; V: TRBV12-3/TRBV12-4; size: few; D: TRBD1; J: TRBJ1-2
CDR3: CASSHRMQETQYF; DNA: TGTGCCAGCAGCCATCGAATGCAAGAGACCCAGTACTTC; V: TRBV3-1/TRBV3-2; size: -; D: -; J: TRBJ2-5
CDR3: CASKAGTGGFYEQYF; DNA: TGTGCCAGCAAAGCCGGGACAGGGGGATTCTACGAGCAGTACTTC; V: TRBV6-5; size: once; D: TRBD1; J: TRBJ2-7
CDR3: CASSPNHGLLSYNEQFF; DNA: TGTGCCAGCAGCCCTAACCACGGGCTTCTCTCCTACAATGAGCAGTTCTTC; V: TRBV3-1/TRBV3-2; size: -; D: -; J: TRBJ2-1
CDR3: CSASRWGGANVLTF; DNA: TGCAGTGCTAGTAGGTGGGGTGGGGCCAACGTCCTGACTTTC; V: TRBV20-1; size: -; D: -; J: TRBJ2-6
CDR3: CASSRTSGGESTDTQYF; DNA: TGTGCCAGCAGCAGGACTAGCGGGGGGGAGAGCACAGATACGCAGTATTTT; V: TRBV7-8; size: -; D: TRBD2; J: TRBJ2-3
CDR3: CATSDLQLGAGNTIYF; DNA: TGTGCCACCAGTGATTTGCAGCTCGGGGCAGGGAACACCATATATTTT; V: TRBV24-1; size: -; D: -; J: TRBJ1-3
CDR3: CASSSGGWQETQYF; DNA: TGTGCCAGCAGTAGCGGGGGGTGGCAAGAGACCCAGTACTTC; V: TRBV7-2; size: -; D: TRBD2; J: TRBJ2-5
CDR3: CASSFGLGRGFRSYNEQFF; DNA: TGTGCCAGCAGCTTCGGGTTGGGCAGGGGGTTTCGCTCCTACAATGAGCAGTTCTTC; V: TRBV5-8; size: once; D: TRBD1; J: TRBJ2-1
CDR3: CASRDSSWGTEAFF; DNA: TGTGCCAGTAGAGACAGCTCCTGGGGGACTGAAGCTTTCTTT; V: TRBV6-4; size: -; D: -; J: TRBJ1-1
CDR3: CASSQSPGQPYEQYF; DNA: TGCGCCAGCAGCCAATCACCGGGACAGCCTTACGAGCAGTACTTC; V: TRBV4-3; size: -; D: TRBD1; J: TRBJ2-7
CDR3: CASSYAGTSGGWETQYF; DNA: TGTGCCAGCAGCTACGCCGGGACTAGCGGGGGGTGGGAGACCCAGTACTTC; V: TRBV5-6; size: once; D: TRBD2; J: TRBJ2-5
CDR3: CASSIGGTNTGELFF; DNA: TGTGCCAGTAGTATAGGCGGGACCAACACCGGGGAGCTGTTTTTT; V: TRBV19; size: -; D: -; J: TRBJ2-2
CDR3: CASSRGAGGIDTQYF; DNA: TGTGCCAGCTCTCGAGGAGCGGGAGGGATAGATACGCAGTATTTT; V: TRBV18; size: -; D: TRBD2; J: TRBJ2-3
CDR3: CAWAGATNEKLFF; DNA: TGTGCCTGGGCGGGTGCAACTAATGAAAAACTGTTTTTT; V: TRBV30; size: -; D: -; J: TRBJ1-4
CDR3: CASSRPTGELFF; DNA: TGTGCCAGCAGTCGGCCCACCGGGGAGCTGTTTTTT; V: TRBV27; size: -; D: -; J: TRBJ2-2
CDR3: CASSHAGNTIYF; DNA: TGTGCCAGCAGCCACGCTGGAAACACCATATATTTT; V: TRBV14; size: -; D: -; J: TRBJ1-3
CDR3: CATSDRDHRGETQYF; DNA: TGTGCCACCAGTGATCGGGACCATAGGGGAGAGACCCAGTACTTC; V: TRBV24-1; size: -; D: -; J: TRBJ2-5
CDR3: CASTGSASWRTDTQYF; DNA: TGTGCCAGTACTGGTAGCGCGAGTTGGCGCACAGATACGCAGTATTTT; V: TRBV19; size: -; D: -; J: TRBJ2-3